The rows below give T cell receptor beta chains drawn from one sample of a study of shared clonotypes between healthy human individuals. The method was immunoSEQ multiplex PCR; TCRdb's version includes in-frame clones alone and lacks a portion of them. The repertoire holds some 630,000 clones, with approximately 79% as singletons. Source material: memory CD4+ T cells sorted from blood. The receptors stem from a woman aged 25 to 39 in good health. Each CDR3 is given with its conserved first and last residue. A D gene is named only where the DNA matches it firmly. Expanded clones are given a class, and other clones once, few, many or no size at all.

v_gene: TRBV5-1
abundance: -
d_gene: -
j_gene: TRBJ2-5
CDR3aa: CASSPQVSQETQYF
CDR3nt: TGCGCCAGCAGCCCGCAGGTGTCCCAAGAGACCCAGTACTTC

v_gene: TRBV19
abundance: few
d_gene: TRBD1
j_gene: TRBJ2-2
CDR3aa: CASSIFRTGTGVNTGELFF
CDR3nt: TGTGCCAGTAGTATATTCCGCACCGGGACAGGGGTGAACACCGGGGAGCTGTTTTTT

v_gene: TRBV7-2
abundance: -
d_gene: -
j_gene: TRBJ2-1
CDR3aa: CASSTTTLAGYEQFF
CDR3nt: TGTGCCAGCAGCACAACGACCTTAGCTGGATATGAGCAGTTCTTC

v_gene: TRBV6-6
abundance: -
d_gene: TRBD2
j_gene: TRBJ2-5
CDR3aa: CASSTGLAGVETQYF
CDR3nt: TGTGCCAGCAGTACGGGACTAGCGGGAGTAGAGACCCAGTACTTC

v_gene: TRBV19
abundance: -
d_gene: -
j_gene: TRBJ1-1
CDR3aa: CASSMYLNTEAFF
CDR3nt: TGTGCCAGTAGTATGTACTTGAACACTGAAGCTTTCTTT

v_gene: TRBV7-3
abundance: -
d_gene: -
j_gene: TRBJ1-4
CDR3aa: CASSLGRVGEKLFF
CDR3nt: TGTGCCAGCAGCTTAGGTAGGGTGGGGGAAAAACTGTTTTTT

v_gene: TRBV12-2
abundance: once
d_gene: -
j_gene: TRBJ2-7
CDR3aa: CASRFMRGEGPYEQYF
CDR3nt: TGTGCAAGTCGCTTTATGAGGGGCGAGGGGCCCTACGAGCAGTACTTC

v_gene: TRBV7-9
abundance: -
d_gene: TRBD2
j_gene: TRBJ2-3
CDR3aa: CASSLASGGGTQYF
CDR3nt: TGTGCCAGCAGCTTAGCCTCGGGAGGGGGTACGCAGTATTTT

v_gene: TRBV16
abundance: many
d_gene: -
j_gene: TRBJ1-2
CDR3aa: CASSQDMVINYGYTF
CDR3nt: TGTGCCAGCAGCCAAGACATGGTGATTAACTATGGCTACACCTTC

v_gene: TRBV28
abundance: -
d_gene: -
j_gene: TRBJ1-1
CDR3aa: CASSLVDTEAFF
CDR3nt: TGTGCCAGCAGTTTGGTGGACACTGAAGCTTTCTTT

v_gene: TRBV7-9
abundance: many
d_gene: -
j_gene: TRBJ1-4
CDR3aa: CASSLAVYEKLFF
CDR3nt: TGTGCCAGCAGCTTAGCCGTTTATGAAAAACTGTTTTTT

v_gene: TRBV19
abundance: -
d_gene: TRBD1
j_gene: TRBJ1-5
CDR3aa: CASSRQGQSNQPQHF
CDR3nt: TGTGCCAGTAGTAGACAGGGCCAGAGCAATCAGCCCCAGCATTTT

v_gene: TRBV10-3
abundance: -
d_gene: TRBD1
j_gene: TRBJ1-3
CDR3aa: CATRDSKSGNTIYF
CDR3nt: TGTGCCACAAGGGACAGTAAGTCTGGAAACACCATATATTTT

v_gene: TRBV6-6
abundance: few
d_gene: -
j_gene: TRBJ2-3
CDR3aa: CASSYEGRNTDTQYF
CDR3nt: TGTGCCAGCAGTTACGAAGGCAGAAACACAGATACGCAGTATTTT

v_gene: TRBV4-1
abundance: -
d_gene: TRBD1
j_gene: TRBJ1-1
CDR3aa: CASSQPGQGAEAFF
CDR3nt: TGCGCCAGCAGCCAGCCGGGACAGGGCGCTGAAGCTTTCTTT

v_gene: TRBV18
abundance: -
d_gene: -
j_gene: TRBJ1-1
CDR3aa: CASSPIKGTEAFF
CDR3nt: TGTGCCAGCTCACCCATTAAGGGCACTGAAGCTTTCTTT

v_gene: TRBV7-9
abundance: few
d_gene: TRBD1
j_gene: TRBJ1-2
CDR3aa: CASSFKGAWDYGYTF
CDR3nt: TGTGCCAGCAGCTTCAAGGGGGCATGGGACTATGGCTACACCTTC

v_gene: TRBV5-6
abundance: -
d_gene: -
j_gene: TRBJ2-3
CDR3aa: CASSRDSTDTQYF
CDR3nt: TGTGCCAGCAGCCGAGACAGCACAGATACGCAGTATTTT

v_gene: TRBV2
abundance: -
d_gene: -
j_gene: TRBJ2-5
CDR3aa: CASSEVAWAEETQYF
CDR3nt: TGTGCCAGCAGTGAAGTTGCGTGGGCAGAAGAGACCCAGTACTTC